The next 23 T cell receptor beta chains were all read from a single sample in a study of control samples from healthy donors and cancer patients. Measured with immunoSEQ multiplex PCR; TCRdb has only the in-frame clones, and not every one. The data contain about 170,000 clones, 94% of them singletons. Sequencing was performed on blood. The receptors originated from a woman aged 18-29 years in good health.

The CDR3 sequence: CSVTRGGGNTIYF. The CDR3 DNA reads as TGCAGCGTGACGAGGGGTGGTGGAAACACCATATATTTT. The chain joins TRBV29-1 to TRBJ1-3, with D possibly being TRBD1 (5 bases). CDR1 and CDR2 (germline): SQVTM, ANQGSEA. The CDR3 runs 13 residues. Between the trimmed V and J ends, which lost 6 bases and 3 bases, there was a span of 12 bases.

This chain uses TRBV19 with TRBJ1-2, with D possibly TRBD1 on 5 matching bases. The CDR3 is 14 amino acids. Germline V gives CDR1 LNHDA, CDR2 SQIVND (reference sequence). V lost 3 bases to trimming and J lost 5 bases, with 13 bases between them. The CDR3 nucleotides read TGTGCCAGTAGTATCCCCGGGACGGAATATGGCTACACCTTC. Protein: CASSIPGTEYGYTF.

The rearrangement links TRBV7-3 to TRBJ2-7; 8 nucleotides agree with TRBD2. Germline V gives CDR1 SGHTA, CDR2 FQGTGA. There are 12 residues in the CDR3. Unmatched junction bases numbered 4, after V lost 8 bases and J lost 4 bases. CDR3 DNA sequence: TGTGCCAGCTGCCCGGGGGGGTACGAGCAGTACTTC. It is translated as CASCPGGYEQYF. Filled out from reference TRBV7-3 and TRBJ2-7, the complete variable domain reads GAGVSQTPSNKVTEKGKYVELRCDPISGHTALYWYRQSLGQGPEFLIYFQGTGAADDSGLPNDRFFAVRPEGSVSTLKIQRTERGDSAVYLCASCPGGYEQYFGPGTRLTVT.

The rearrangement uses TRBV19 and TRBJ1-1; TRBD1 matches at 7 bases. The length of the CDR3 is 14 residues. Germline V lookup: CDR1 LNHDA, CDR2 SQIVND (reference sequence). V was pared by 6 bases and J by 1 base, with 5 bases of the junction left unmatched. CDR3 loop: CASSPTGTNTEAFF. DNA for the CDR3: TGTGCCAGTAGCCCGACAGGGACGAACACTGAAGCTTTCTTT.

This clone was found once. The chain has TRBV27 and TRBJ1-5; the match to TRBD1 covers 7 bases. Germline-derived CDR1 and CDR2 are MNHEY and SMNVEV (reference sequence). Trimming at V came to 6 bases and at J to 1 base, leaving 3 bases not matched to a gene. The CDR3 runs to 14 residues. The CDR3 DNA reads as TGTGCCAGCAGGTCGGGACAGAGCAATCAGCCCCAGCATTTT. It encodes CASRSGQSNQPQHF.

V gene TRBV28 combines with J gene TRBJ2-3, with D perhaps matching TRBD2 (6 bases). This CDR3 is 14 amino acids long. Germline CDR1 and CDR2: MDHEN and SYDVKM. V was pared by 6 bases and J by 3 bases, with 13 bases between. The CDR3 is CASSSPGGTDTQYF. The CDR3 nucleotides read TGTGCCAGCAGCTCCCCTGGGGGGACAGATACGCAGTATTTT.

The chain employs TRBV9 and TRBJ2-7, with D unclear. This CDR3 spans 14 amino acids. V was pared by 4 bases and J by 4 bases, with 15 bases between. Germline V gene sequence: CDR1 SGDLS, CDR2 YYNGEE. In nucleotides, the CDR3 is TGTGCCAGCAGCCCCGTACTCCCACCTTACGAGCAGTACTTC. This codes for CASSPVLPPYEQYF.

V usage is TRBV13 and J usage is TRBJ2-7, with D possibly called TRBD1 or TRBD2 (5 bases each). Trimming took off 4 bases at V and 3 bases at J, with 16 bases between the two ends. The CDR3 contains 15 residues. In germline, CDR1 is PRHDT, CDR2 FYEKMQ (reference sequence). In DNA form, the CDR3 reads TGTGCCAGCAGCTCCCACCGGGGCAACCTCTACGAGCAGTACTTC. It encodes CASSSHRGNLYEQYF. Drawing the rest from reference TRBV13 and TRBJ2-7, the complete variable domain is AAGVIQSPRHLIKEKRETATLKCYPIPRHDTVYWYQQGPGQDPQFLISFYEKMQSDKGSIPDRFSAQQFSDYHSELNMSSLELGDSALYFCASSSHRGNLYEQYFGPGTRLTVT.

The V gene is TRBV6-5, the J gene TRBJ2-3; TRBD1 is a possible D gene (6 bases). The germline V gene encodes CDR1 MNHEY and CDR2 SVGAGI. The CDR3 runs 14 residues. Trimming took off 7 bases at V and 2 bases at J, with 13 bases between the two ends. The CDR3 reads CASKTGQITDTQYF. The CDR3 DNA sequence: TGTGCCAGCAAGACCGGACAGATCACAGATACGCAGTATTTT.

This chain joins TRBV9 and TRBJ1-1; the D is unclear. V was trimmed by 4 bases and J by 4 bases, leaving 11 bases between them. The CDR3 consists of 13 residues. Germline loops: CDR1 SGDLS, CDR2 YYNGEE. The CDR3 here is CASSPQVSTEAFF. CDR3 nucleotides: TGTGCCAGCAGCCCTCAGGTTTCCACTGAAGCTTTCTTT.

V gene TRBV6-5 combines with J gene TRBJ1-1; 11 positions match TRBD1. This CDR3 spans 14 amino acids. CDR1 is MNHEY, CDR2 SVGAGI, per germline. V dropped 6 bases and J dropped 4; count of bases not matched to a gene: 4. CDR3: CASSRGTGGTEAFF. DNA of the CDR3: TGTGCCAGCAGCAGGGGGACAGGGGGCACTGAAGCTTTCTTT.

The V call is TRBV28, the J call TRBJ1-1; D is undetermined. V was pared by 3 bases and J by 10 bases, with 12 bases between. CDR1 and CDR2 from the germline V gene are MDHEN and SYDVKM. CDR3 length equals 12 residues. The CDR3 loop reads CASSLSSVTAFF. The CDR3 DNA reads TGTGCCAGCAGTTTGTCATCGGTAACAGCTTTCTTT.

The chain recombines TRBV28 with TRBJ2-7, with D perhaps TRBD2 (5 bases). V was shortened by 5 bases and J by 7 bases, with 21 bases between the two germline ends. Germline assignment: CDR1 MDHEN and CDR2 SYDVKM. The CDR3 sequence is 15 residues long. The CDR3 protein is CASSRSLRGSGEQYF. The CDR3 DNA reads TGTGCCAGCAGTCGAAGCCTTCGGGGTTCGGGAGAGCAGTACTTC.

The chain recombines TRBV9 with TRBJ2-1, with D perhaps TRBD2 (6 bases). The V and J ends lost 3 bases and 1 base respectively, with 8 bases between them. This CDR3 is built from 14 residues. The germline gives CDR1 SGDLS, CDR2 YYNGEE. CDR3 protein: CASSGGESYNEQFF. CDR3 DNA sequence: TGTGCCAGCAGCGGCGGGGAATCCTACAATGAGCAGTTCTTC. Together with reference TRBV9 and TRBJ2-1, the CDR3 gives the full variable domain: DSGVTQTPKHLITATGQRVTLRCSPRSGDLSVYWYQQSLDQGLQFLIQYYNGEERAKGNILERFSAQQFPDLHSELNLSSLELGDSALYFCASSGGESYNEQFFGPGTRLTVL.

A single count supports this clone. V usage is TRBV21-1 and J usage is TRBJ1-5; the table's D call, TRBD1, has no DNA check behind it. TRBV21-1 is assigned pseudogene status. The CDR3 runs to 17 residues. This chain's CDR3 is CASSKVTRQGANQPQHF. In DNA form, the CDR3 reads TGTGCCAGCAGCAAAGTGACTCGACAGGGGGCAAATCAGCCCCAGCATTTT.

The rearrangement uses TRBV7-2 and TRBJ1-4, with D maybe TRBD1 (5 bases). This CDR3 comprises 13 residues. The germline CDR1 and CDR2 sequences are SGHTA and FQGNSA. Deletions cut 2 bases from V and 7 bases from J, with 8 bases between. The CDR3 nucleotides are TGTGCCAGCAGCTTACCAGGGTTTGAAAAACTGTTTTTT. This codes for CASSLPGFEKLFF.

This rearrangement joins TRBV11-2 to TRBJ2-2; 8 nucleotides match TRBD2. Germline V lookup: CDR1 SGHAT, CDR2 FQNNGV. J gave up 6 bases and V 3 bases, and 6 bases lay outside the gene matches. This CDR3 contains 15 residues. The CDR3 bases are TGTGCCAGCAGCTTCCCTTCGGGGGGGGCCGGGGAGCTGTTTTTT. Protein product: CASSFPSGGAGELFF.

The J gene is TRBJ2-3, the V gene TRBV2; no clear D. Germline CDR1 is SNHLY and CDR2 is FYNNEI. Between the trimmed V and J ends, which lost 1 base and 1 base, there was a span of 3 bases. The CDR3 length is 13 residues. CDR3 sequence: CASSEGGTDTQYF. CDR3 coding DNA: TGTGCCAGCAGTGAAGGTGGCACAGATACGCAGTATTTT.

The genes are TRBV19 and TRBJ2-3; possible D gene TRBD1, 6 bases. CDR1 LNHDA and CDR2 SQIVND come from the germline V gene (reference sequence). The ends were cut back, 6 bases at V and 4 bases at J, with 11 bases in the middle. The CDR3 is made up of 13 amino acids. The CDR3 region has the DNA TGTGCCAGTAGCGAACAGGGCCCAGATACGCAGTATTTT. This codes for CASSEQGPDTQYF.

The V call is TRBV19, the J call TRBJ1-2; the D gene is possibly TRBD1 (6 bases). Between the trimmed V and J ends, which lost 4 bases and 5 bases, there was a span of 20 bases. The CDR3 sequence is 16 residues long. Looked up from germline, CDR1 is LNHDA and CDR2 is SQIVND (reference sequence). The CDR3 loop reads CASSTFTGILGYGYTF. CDR3 DNA: TGTGCCAGTAGTACCTTCACAGGGATATTAGGGTATGGCTACACCTTC. The full variable domain, completed using reference TRBV19 and TRBJ1-2, is DGGITQSPKYLFRKEGQNVTLSCEQNLNHDAMYWYRQDPGQGLRLIYYSQIVNDFQKGDIAEGYSVSREKKESFPLTVTSAQKNPTAFYLCASSTFTGILGYGYTFGSGTRLTVV.

The J gene is TRBJ1-2, the V gene TRBV4-1; D uncertain. The CDR3 is made up of 13 amino acids. Trimming stripped 0 bases from V and 7 bases from J, with 9 bases between. Germline CDR1 and CDR2: MGHRA and YSYEKL. Written as DNA, the CDR3 is TGCGCCAGCAGCCAAGAAGTGGCGGGTGGCTACACCTTC. Translated, it gives CASSQEVAGGYTF.

The chain has TRBV12-5 and TRBJ1-5; D is perhaps TRBD1 (5 bases). V lost 4 bases and J 2 bases, leaving 9 bases between the germline ends. This CDR3 has 14 residues. Germline CDR1 LGHNT, CDR2 FRNRAP. The CDR3 spells CASGSMGGNQPQHF. In DNA, the CDR3 is TGTGCTAGTGGTTCGATGGGGGGCAATCAGCCCCAGCATTTT.

The chain combines TRBV6-2 or TRBV6-3 with TRBJ1-5; no reliable D call. The germline CDR1 and CDR2 sequences are MNHEY and SVGEGT. The length of the CDR3 is 14 residues. Trimming took off 2 bases at V and 4 bases at J, with 9 bases between the two ends. The CDR3 coding sequence is TGTGCCAGCAGTTACGAGTTTGAGAATCAGCCCCAGCATTTT. It codes for CASSYEFENQPQHF.